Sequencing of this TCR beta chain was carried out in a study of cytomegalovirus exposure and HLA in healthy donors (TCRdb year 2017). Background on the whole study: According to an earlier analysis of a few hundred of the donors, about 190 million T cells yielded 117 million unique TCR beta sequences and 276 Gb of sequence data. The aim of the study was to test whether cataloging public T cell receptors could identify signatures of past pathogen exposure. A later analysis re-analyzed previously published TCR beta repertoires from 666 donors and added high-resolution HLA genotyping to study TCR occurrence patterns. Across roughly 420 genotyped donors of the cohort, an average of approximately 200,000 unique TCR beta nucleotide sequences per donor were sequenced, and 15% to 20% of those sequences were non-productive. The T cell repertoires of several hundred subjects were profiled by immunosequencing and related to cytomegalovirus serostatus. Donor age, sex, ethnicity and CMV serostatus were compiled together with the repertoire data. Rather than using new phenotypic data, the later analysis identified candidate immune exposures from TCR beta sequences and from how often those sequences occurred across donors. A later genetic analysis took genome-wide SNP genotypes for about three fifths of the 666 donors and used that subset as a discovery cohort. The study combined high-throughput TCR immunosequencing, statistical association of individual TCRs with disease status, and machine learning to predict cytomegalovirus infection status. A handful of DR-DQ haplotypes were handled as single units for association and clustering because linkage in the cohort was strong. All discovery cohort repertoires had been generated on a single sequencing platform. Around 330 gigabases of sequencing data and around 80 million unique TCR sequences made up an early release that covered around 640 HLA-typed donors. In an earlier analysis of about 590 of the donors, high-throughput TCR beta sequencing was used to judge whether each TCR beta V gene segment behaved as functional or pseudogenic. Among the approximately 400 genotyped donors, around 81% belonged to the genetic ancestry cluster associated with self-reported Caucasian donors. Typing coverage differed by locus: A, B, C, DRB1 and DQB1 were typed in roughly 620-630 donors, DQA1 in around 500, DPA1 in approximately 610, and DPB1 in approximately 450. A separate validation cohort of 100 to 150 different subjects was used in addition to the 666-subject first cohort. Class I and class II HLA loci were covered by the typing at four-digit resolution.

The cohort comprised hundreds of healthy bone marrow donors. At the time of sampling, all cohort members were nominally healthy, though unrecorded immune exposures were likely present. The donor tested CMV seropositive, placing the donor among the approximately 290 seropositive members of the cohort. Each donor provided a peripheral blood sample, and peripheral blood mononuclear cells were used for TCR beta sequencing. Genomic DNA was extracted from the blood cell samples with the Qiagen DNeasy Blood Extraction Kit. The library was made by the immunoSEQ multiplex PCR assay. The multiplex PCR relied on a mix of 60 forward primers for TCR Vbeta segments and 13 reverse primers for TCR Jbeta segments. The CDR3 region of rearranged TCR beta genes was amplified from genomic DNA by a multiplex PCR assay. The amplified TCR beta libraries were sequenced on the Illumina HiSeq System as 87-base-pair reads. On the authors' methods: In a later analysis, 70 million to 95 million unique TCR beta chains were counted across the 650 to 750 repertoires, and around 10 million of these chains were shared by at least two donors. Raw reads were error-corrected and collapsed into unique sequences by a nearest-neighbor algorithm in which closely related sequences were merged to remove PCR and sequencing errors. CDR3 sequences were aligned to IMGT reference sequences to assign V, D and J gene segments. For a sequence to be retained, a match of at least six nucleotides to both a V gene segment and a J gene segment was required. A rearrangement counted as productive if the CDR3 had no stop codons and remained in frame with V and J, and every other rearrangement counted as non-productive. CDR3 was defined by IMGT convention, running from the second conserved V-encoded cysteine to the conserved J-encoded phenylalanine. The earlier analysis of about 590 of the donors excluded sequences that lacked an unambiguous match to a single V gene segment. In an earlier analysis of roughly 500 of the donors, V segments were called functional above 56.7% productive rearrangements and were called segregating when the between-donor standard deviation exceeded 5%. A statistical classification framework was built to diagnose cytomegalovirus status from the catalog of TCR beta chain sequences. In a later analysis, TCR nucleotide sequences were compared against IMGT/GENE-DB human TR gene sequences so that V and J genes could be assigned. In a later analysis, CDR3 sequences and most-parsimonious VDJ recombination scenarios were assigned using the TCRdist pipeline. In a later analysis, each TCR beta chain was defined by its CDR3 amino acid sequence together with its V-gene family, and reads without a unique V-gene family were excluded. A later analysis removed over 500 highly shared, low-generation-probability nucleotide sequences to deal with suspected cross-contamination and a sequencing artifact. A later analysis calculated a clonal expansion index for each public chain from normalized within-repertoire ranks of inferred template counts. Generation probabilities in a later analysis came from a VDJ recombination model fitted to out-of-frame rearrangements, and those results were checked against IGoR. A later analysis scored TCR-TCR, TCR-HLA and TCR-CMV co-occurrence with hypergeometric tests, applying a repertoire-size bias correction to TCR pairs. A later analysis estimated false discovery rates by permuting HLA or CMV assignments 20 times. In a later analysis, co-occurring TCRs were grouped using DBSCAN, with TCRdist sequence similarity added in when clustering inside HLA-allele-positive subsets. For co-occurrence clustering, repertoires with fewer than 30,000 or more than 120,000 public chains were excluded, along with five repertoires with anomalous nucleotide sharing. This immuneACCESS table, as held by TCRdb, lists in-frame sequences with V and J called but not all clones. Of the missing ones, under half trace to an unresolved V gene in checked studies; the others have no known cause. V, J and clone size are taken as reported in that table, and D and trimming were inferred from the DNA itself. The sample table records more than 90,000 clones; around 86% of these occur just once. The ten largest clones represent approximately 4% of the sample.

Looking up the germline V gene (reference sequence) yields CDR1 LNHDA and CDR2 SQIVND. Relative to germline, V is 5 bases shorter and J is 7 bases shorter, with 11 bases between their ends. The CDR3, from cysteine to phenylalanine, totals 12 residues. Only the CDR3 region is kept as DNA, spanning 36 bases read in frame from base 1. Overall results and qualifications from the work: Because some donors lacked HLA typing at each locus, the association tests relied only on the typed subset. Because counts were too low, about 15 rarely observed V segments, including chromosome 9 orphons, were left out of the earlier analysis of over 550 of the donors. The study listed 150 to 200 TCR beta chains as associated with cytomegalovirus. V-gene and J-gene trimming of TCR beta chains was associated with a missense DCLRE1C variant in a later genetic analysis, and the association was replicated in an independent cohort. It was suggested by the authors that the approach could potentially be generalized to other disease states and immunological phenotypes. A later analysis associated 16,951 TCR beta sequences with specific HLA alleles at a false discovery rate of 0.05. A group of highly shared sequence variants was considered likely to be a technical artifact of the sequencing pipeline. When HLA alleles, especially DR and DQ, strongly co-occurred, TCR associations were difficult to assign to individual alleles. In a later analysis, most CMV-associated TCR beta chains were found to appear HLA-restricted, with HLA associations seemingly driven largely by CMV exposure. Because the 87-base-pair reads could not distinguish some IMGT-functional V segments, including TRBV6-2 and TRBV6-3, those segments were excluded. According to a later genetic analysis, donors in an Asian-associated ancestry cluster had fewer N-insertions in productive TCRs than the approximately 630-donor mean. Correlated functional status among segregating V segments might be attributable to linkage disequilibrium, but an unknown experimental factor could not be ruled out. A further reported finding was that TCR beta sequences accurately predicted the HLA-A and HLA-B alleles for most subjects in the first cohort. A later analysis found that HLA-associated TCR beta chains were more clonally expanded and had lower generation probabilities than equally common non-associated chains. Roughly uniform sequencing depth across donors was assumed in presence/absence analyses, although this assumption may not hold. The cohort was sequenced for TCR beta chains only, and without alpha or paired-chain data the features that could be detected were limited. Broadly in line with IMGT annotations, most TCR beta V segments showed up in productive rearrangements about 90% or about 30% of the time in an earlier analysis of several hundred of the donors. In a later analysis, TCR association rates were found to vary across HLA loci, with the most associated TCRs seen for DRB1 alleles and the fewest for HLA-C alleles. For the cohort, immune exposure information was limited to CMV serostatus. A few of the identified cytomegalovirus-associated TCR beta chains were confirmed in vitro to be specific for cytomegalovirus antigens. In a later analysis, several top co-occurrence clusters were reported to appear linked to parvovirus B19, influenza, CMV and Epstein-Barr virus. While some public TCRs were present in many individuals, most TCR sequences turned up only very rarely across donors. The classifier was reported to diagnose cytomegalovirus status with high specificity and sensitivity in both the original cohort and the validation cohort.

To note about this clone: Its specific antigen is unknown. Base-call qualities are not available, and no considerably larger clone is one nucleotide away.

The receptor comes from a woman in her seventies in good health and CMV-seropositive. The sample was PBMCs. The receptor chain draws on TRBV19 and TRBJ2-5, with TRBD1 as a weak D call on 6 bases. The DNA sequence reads TGTGCCAGTAGTCAGGGGTCGGGGACCCAGTACTTC. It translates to CASSQGSGTQYF.